This T cell receptor (beta chain) was found in a study of blood T cell repertoires in COVID-19. Study processing details: Scientists estimated how many nucleated cells there were by amplifying reference gene primers. TCRdb's copy holds only in-frame clones and misses some; the assay was immunoSEQ multiplex PCR. V and J calls and clone size come straight from that table; D and trimming were deduced from the DNA. This sample has about 60,000 clones, with over 60% found just once. The CDR3 has 15 amino acids. CDR1 is KGHDR, CDR2 SFDVKD, per germline. V dropped 3 bases and J dropped 6 bases, with 13 bases sitting between them. This clone was found a few times.

The chain carries TRBV24-1 and TRBJ2-2; possibly TRBD1 for D (5 bases). The sequence derives from a man younger than 40 with COVID-19, enrolled during active disease. The specimen sequenced was peripheral blood. The CDR3 DNA reads TGTGCCACCAGTGATGTAGAAGGGGCTGCCGGGGAGCTGTTTTTT. Amino acids: CATSDVEGAAGELFF.